The sequence of this T cell receptor (beta chain) was determined in a study of cytotoxic CD8 clonotypes in ibrutinib-treated CLL. Study context: Samples yielded averages of roughly 250,000 productive templates and roughly 91,000 productive rearrangements.

Libraries were prepared by immunoSEQ multiplex PCR; TCRdb keeps only in-frame clonotypes and omits some of them. The sample includes tens of thousands of clones, around 65% seen only once; the top ten take 5.7%. This clone has just a few counts. This CDR3 region has 14 residues. The germline gives CDR1 SGHTA, CDR2 FQGNSA. V was pared by 4 bases and J by 7 bases, with 14 bases between. J is TRBJ1-5 and V is TRBV7-2; D remains unclear. The sequences come from PBMCs, collected after 12 months of ibrutinib treatment. This sequence originates from a human donor with chronic lymphocytic leukemia. CDR3: CASSSRVGDQPQHF. CDR3 nucleotides: TGTGCCAGCAGCTCCCGGGTGGGAGACCAGCCCCAGCATTTT.